The rows below give T cell receptor beta chains drawn from one sample of a study of blood T cell repertoires in COVID-19. Method: immunoSEQ multiplex PCR; TCRdb's copy keeps in-frame clones and lacks some. The sample carries tens of thousands of clones, about 91% recorded once. Sequenced: peripheral blood. These receptors came from a human donor in a cohort sampled during active COVID-19. Both conserved end residues are part of each CDR3. Each record gives: D gene, V gene, J gene, clone size, CDR3 protein, CDR3 DNA. D genes are given only for firm matches. Clone sizes are given selectively: once, few, many, or a class where the clone is expanded.

d_gene: TRBD1; v_gene: TRBV5-5; j_gene: TRBJ2-7; abundance: -; CDR3aa: CASSRTNRGREQYF; CDR3nt: TGTGCCAGCAGCCGAACGAACAGGGGGCGCGAGCAGTACTTC
d_gene: TRBD1; v_gene: TRBV10-3; j_gene: TRBJ2-3; abundance: -; CDR3aa: CATGQGPSSTDTQYF; CDR3nt: TGTGCCACCGGACAGGGTCCTTCTAGCACAGATACGCAGTATTTT
d_gene: -; v_gene: TRBV30; j_gene: TRBJ1-3; abundance: -; CDR3aa: CAWSVLTANTIYF; CDR3nt: TGTGCCTGGAGTGTCTTGACAGCCAACACCATATATTTT
d_gene: -; v_gene: TRBV27; j_gene: TRBJ2-1; abundance: once; CDR3aa: CASSLGQGKGEQFF; CDR3nt: TGTGCCAGCAGTTTAGGCCAGGGAAAAGGTGAGCAGTTCTTC
d_gene: -; v_gene: TRBV7-3; j_gene: TRBJ2-7; abundance: -; CDR3aa: CASSPRGGSYEQYF; CDR3nt: TGTGCCAGCAGCCCCCGAGGGGGATCCTACGAGCAGTACTTC
d_gene: TRBD2; v_gene: TRBV7-7; j_gene: TRBJ2-2; abundance: -; CDR3aa: CASSLQLAGNTGELFF; CDR3nt: TGTGCCAGCAGCTTACAACTAGCGGGAAACACCGGGGAGCTGTTTTTT
d_gene: -; v_gene: TRBV30; j_gene: TRBJ1-2; abundance: -; CDR3aa: CAWSDRPRLGGYTF; CDR3nt: TGTGCCTGGAGTGACAGGCCCCGCCTTGGTGGCTACACCTTC
d_gene: -; v_gene: TRBV6-5; j_gene: TRBJ1-6; abundance: -; CDR3aa: CASSFSLSYNSPLHF; CDR3nt: TGTGCCAGCAGCTTCAGTTTATCCTATAATTCACCCCTCCACTTT
d_gene: TRBD2; v_gene: TRBV7-9; j_gene: TRBJ2-5; abundance: -; CDR3aa: CASSLGTTSGGAVETQYF; CDR3nt: TGTGCCAGCAGCTTAGGGACCACTAGCGGGGGGGCCGTGGAGACCCAGTACTTC
d_gene: TRBD2; v_gene: TRBV9; j_gene: TRBJ2-2; abundance: -; CDR3aa: CASSRGGFTGELFF; CDR3nt: TGTGCCAGCAGCCGCGGGGGGTTCACCGGGGAGCTGTTTTTT
d_gene: TRBD2; v_gene: TRBV2; j_gene: TRBJ2-3; abundance: once; CDR3aa: CASSLGLAADTQYF; CDR3nt: TGTGCCAGCAGCCTCGGACTAGCCGCAGATACGCAGTATTTT
d_gene: -; v_gene: TRBV5-5; j_gene: TRBJ2-7; abundance: once; CDR3aa: CASSLATGTHYEQYF; CDR3nt: TGTGCCAGCAGCTTGGCGACAGGTACCCACTACGAGCAGTACTTC
d_gene: -; v_gene: TRBV5-4; j_gene: TRBJ1-1; abundance: -; CDR3aa: CASSLGLTALNTEAFF; CDR3nt: TGTGCCAGCAGCTTGGGGTTGACAGCCCTGAACACTGAAGCTTTCTTT
d_gene: -; v_gene: TRBV19; j_gene: TRBJ1-3; abundance: -; CDR3aa: CASSMAGQISGNTIYF; CDR3nt: TGTGCCAGTAGTATGGCCGGACAGATCTCTGGAAACACCATATATTTT
d_gene: TRBD2; v_gene: TRBV28; j_gene: TRBJ2-7; abundance: few; CDR3aa: CASSFPTSGRTYEQYF; CDR3nt: TGTGCCAGCAGTTTCCCGACTAGCGGGAGAACCTACGAGCAGTACTTC
d_gene: TRBD1; v_gene: TRBV19; j_gene: TRBJ1-5; abundance: -; CDR3aa: CASHPGGDQPQHF; CDR3nt: TGTGCCAGCCATCCAGGGGGCGACCAGCCCCAGCATTTT
d_gene: -; v_gene: TRBV25-1; j_gene: TRBJ2-7; abundance: -; CDR3aa: CASSGGTDEQYF; CDR3nt: TGTGCCAGCAGTGGCGGTACGGACGAGCAGTACTTC
d_gene: -; v_gene: TRBV28; j_gene: TRBJ1-5; abundance: -; CDR3aa: CASSLFGGGQPQHF; CDR3nt: TGTGCCAGCAGTTTATTTGGGGGCGGTCAGCCCCAGCATTTT
d_gene: -; v_gene: TRBV7-2; j_gene: TRBJ2-7; abundance: -; CDR3aa: CASMGQSSYEQYF; CDR3nt: TGTGCCAGCATGGGCCAAAGCTCCTACGAGCAGTACTTC
d_gene: -; v_gene: TRBV9; j_gene: TRBJ1-1; abundance: -; CDR3aa: CASSVEGDTEAFF; CDR3nt: TGTGCCAGCAGCGTAGAGGGGGACACTGAAGCTTTCTTT
d_gene: -; v_gene: TRBV10-3; j_gene: TRBJ2-7; abundance: -; CDR3aa: CAISGPGQGGIEQYF; CDR3nt: TGTGCCATCAGTGGCCCCGGGCAGGGAGGAATCGAGCAGTACTTC
d_gene: -; v_gene: TRBV19; j_gene: TRBJ1-5; abundance: -; CDR3aa: CASTTDNGFGQPQHF; CDR3nt: TGTGCCAGTACAACGGACAATGGGTTTGGTCAGCCCCAGCATTTT
d_gene: TRBD2; v_gene: TRBV11-1; j_gene: TRBJ2-1; abundance: -; CDR3aa: CASSTSGLYNEQFF; CDR3nt: TGTGCCAGCAGCACTAGCGGGTTATACAATGAGCAGTTCTTC
d_gene: TRBD2; v_gene: TRBV10-1; j_gene: TRBJ2-3; abundance: -; CDR3aa: CASSATSGRVSCPDTQYF; CDR3nt: TGCGCCAGCAGTGCAACTAGCGGGAGGGTGAGTTGCCCAGATACGCAGTATTTT
d_gene: TRBD1; v_gene: TRBV9; j_gene: TRBJ1-5; abundance: -; CDR3aa: CASSASGTGGFGNQPQHF; CDR3nt: TGTGCCAGCAGCGCTTCCGGGACAGGGGGCTTCGGCAATCAGCCCCAGCATTTT
d_gene: -; v_gene: TRBV7-2; j_gene: TRBJ2-2; abundance: -; CDR3aa: CASSSTGSSTGELFF; CDR3nt: TGTGCCAGCAGCTCCACAGGGTCGAGCACCGGGGAGCTGTTTTTT
d_gene: TRBD2; v_gene: TRBV5-1; j_gene: TRBJ2-5; abundance: -; CDR3aa: CASGTSGGPQETQYF; CDR3nt: TGCGCCAGCGGGACTAGCGGGGGGCCCCAAGAGACCCAGTACTTC
d_gene: -; v_gene: TRBV4-1; j_gene: TRBJ1-3; abundance: -; CDR3aa: CASSQDSLGGLRDTIYF; CDR3nt: TGCGCCAGCAGCCAAGATTCGTTAGGGGGATTGCGGGACACCATATATTTT
d_gene: -; v_gene: TRBV20-1; j_gene: TRBJ1-1; abundance: -; CDR3aa: CSAIRNTEAFF; CDR3nt: TGCAGTGCTATTCGTAACACTGAAGCTTTCTTT
d_gene: TRBD2; v_gene: TRBV27; j_gene: TRBJ2-1; abundance: -; CDR3aa: CASSLLAAHNEQFF; CDR3nt: TGTGCCAGCAGCCTACTAGCGGCTCACAATGAGCAGTTCTTC
d_gene: TRBD1; v_gene: TRBV6-2/TRBV6-3; j_gene: TRBJ2-7; abundance: -; CDR3aa: CASSSAATGIYEQYF; CDR3nt: TGTGCCAGCAGCTCCGCCGCGACAGGGATCTACGAGCAGTACTTC
d_gene: TRBD1; v_gene: TRBV7-9; j_gene: TRBJ1-6; abundance: -; CDR3aa: CASSLGDSYNSPLHF; CDR3nt: TGTGCCAGCAGCTTGGGGGACAGCTATAATTCACCCCTCCACTTT
d_gene: TRBD1; v_gene: TRBV28; j_gene: TRBJ2-2; abundance: -; CDR3aa: CASSPPGQGPYTGELFF; CDR3nt: TGTGCCAGCAGTCCGCCGGGACAGGGGCCCTACACCGGGGAGCTGTTTTTT
d_gene: TRBD1; v_gene: TRBV27; j_gene: TRBJ1-6; abundance: -; CDR3aa: CASSDRVTSPLHF; CDR3nt: TGTGCCAGCAGTGACAGGGTGACTTCACCCCTCCACTTT
d_gene: -; v_gene: TRBV24-1; j_gene: TRBJ2-1; abundance: -; CDR3aa: CATSDPRGGTYNEQFF; CDR3nt: TGTGCCACCAGTGATCCCCGAGGGGGAACCTACAATGAGCAGTTCTTC